The 4 T cell receptor beta chains presented below share a single source sample, sequenced in a study of blood T cells in healthy people across ages (dated by TCRdb to the mid-2010s). Receptor libraries were prepared by 5' RACE. Sequencing took place on an Illumina HiSeq 2500. A second roughly 7 to 12 cycle PCR used a sample-barcoded 5' primer and a J-beta primer mix. TCRdb reworked the public reads: Q25 trimming with fastp, MiXCR clone assembly, productive beta chains retained. Rows matching on CDR3 protein sequence are summarized as one entry with the most common DNA and genes. The sample has around 1,500,000 distinct CDR3 sequences on record, roughly 40% of them singletons. Around 8% of the sample is held by the ten biggest clonotypes. The sample taken for sequencing was blood. The receptors come from a woman aged 18-29 years in good health.

This clonotype turned up a few times. The V gene is TRBV2, the J gene TRBJ1-2; D remains unclear. V lost 3 bases to trimming and J lost 8 bases, with 10 bases between them. The germline gives CDR1 SNHLY, CDR2 FYNNEI. The CDR3 sequence is 12 residues long. Here the CDR3 reads CASSDHSGGYTF. The DNA of the CDR3 is TGTGCCAGCAGTGATCACTCGGGAGGCTACACCTTC.

This clonotype has at least ten counts. The gene calls are TRBV29-1 and TRBJ1-2; TRBD1 agrees at 8 bases. CDR1 and CDR2 from the germline V gene are SQVTM and ANQGSEA. The J segment lost 5 bases and the V segment lost 6 bases, leaving 11 bases of the junction unmatched. The CDR3 totals 14 residues. The CDR3 here is CSVGDRGAVYGYTF. CDR3 sequence (DNA): TGCAGCGTAGGCGACAGGGGCGCTGTTTATGGCTACACCTTC.

The chain couples TRBV5-1 to TRBJ1-6; possible D gene TRBD1, 6 bases. The germline CDR1 and CDR2 sequences are SGHRS and YFSETQ. V lost 6 bases and J 5 bases, leaving 12 bases between the germline ends. The CDR3 contains 14 residues. The CDR3 loop is CASTGQSDNSPLHF. In nucleotides, the CDR3 is TGCGCCAGCACCGGACAGAGTGATAATTCACCCCTCCACTTT.

The CDR3 is CASSLSMGHSYNEQFF. CDR3 nucleotides: TGCGCCAGCAGCTTGAGTATGGGGCACTCCTACAATGAGCAGTTCTTC. This chain joins TRBV5-1 and TRBJ2-1; the D gene is possibly TRBD1 (5 bases). This CDR3 is 16 amino acids long. V shed 1 base and J shed 0 bases, with 11 bases lying between them. Looked up from germline, CDR1 is SGHRS and CDR2 is YFSETQ.